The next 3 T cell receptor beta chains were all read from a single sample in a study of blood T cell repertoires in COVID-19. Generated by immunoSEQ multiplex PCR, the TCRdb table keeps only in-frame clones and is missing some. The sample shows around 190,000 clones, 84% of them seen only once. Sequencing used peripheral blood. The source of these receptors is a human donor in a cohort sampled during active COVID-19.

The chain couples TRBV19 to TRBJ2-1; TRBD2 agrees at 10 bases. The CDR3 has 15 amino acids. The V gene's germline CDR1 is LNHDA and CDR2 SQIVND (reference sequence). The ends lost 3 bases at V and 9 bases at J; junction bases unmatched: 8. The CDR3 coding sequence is TGTGCCAGTAGTATTCTAGCGGGGGAGGTAGGTGAGCAGTTCTTC. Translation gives CASSILAGEVGEQFF.

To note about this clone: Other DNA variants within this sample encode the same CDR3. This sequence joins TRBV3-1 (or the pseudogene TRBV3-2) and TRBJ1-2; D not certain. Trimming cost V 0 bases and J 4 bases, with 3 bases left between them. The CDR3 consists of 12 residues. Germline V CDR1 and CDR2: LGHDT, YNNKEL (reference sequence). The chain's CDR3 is CASSQDIYGYTF. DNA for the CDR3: TGTGCCAGCAGCCAAGACATCTATGGCTACACCTTC.

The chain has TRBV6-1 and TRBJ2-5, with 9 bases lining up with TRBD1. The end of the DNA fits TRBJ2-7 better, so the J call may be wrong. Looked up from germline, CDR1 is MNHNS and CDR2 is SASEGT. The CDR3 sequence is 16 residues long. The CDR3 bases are TGTGCCAGCAGTGAAGCTTGGGACAGGGTCGGCTACGAGCAGTACTTC. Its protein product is CASSEAWDRVGYEQYF.